This TCR beta chain appears in the sequencing data of a study of memory CD4+ T cells and cytomegalovirus serostatus. This clone is medium-sized (0.01 to 0.1%) within its sample. Single viable CD3+CD4+CD8-CD45RO+ cells were sorted as the memory CD4+ T cells. The CDR3 is 17 amino acids. Germline V CDR1 and CDR2: SGHTA, FQGTGA. J gave up 0 bases and V 3 bases, and 10 bases lay outside the gene matches. Method: immunoSEQ multiplex PCR; TCRdb's copy keeps in-frame clones and lacks some. The sample holds some 45,000 clones, 74% seen once. The chain has TRBV7-3 and TRBJ1-1; 7 bases align to TRBD1. The sequencing input was memory CD4+ T cells from blood. The TCR originated in an adult in good health and CMV-seropositive. CDR3 loop: CASSFAGGRFMNTEAFF. The CDR3 bases are TGTGCCAGCAGCTTTGCAGGGGGTCGGTTCATGAACACTGAAGCTTTCTTT. Filled out from reference TRBV7-3 and TRBJ1-1, the complete variable domain reads GAGVSQTPSNKVTEKGKYVELRCDPISGHTALYWYRQSLGQGPEFLIYFQGTGAADDSGLPNDRFFAVRPEGSVSTLKIQRTERGDSAVYLCASSFAGGRFMNTEAFFGQGTRLTVV.